This T cell receptor (beta chain) was sequenced in a study of radiotherapy plus CTLA-4 blockade in lung cancer. Whole-study context: Disease control was achieved by just over 30% of patients, and objective responses by around 17%.

With regard to this clone: What it binds is not known.

Some clones are missing from TCRdb's copy, which holds only in-frame ones; the method was immunoSEQ multiplex PCR. The data show 42,000 or so clones, with more than 75% seen just once and roughly a quarter held by the top ten. Study-wide findings and caveats: TCR clones of tumor origin grew in blood after radiotherapy plus ipilimumab. Early blood T cell clone dynamics, with interferon-beta, were reported to best predict response.

Those patients who had chemo-refractory metastatic non-small-cell lung cancer were given focal radiation along with CTLA-4 blockade through ipilimumab. The ends lost 6 bases at V and 0 bases at J; junction bases unmatched: 5. There are 15 residues in the CDR3. In germline, CDR1 is MNHNY, CDR2 SVGAGI (reference sequence). The source material was peripheral blood, sampled from a patient treated with radiotherapy plus ipilimumab. The rearrangement joins TRBV6-6 to TRBJ2-3, with TRBD2 matching 8 bases. The origin of this receptor is a human donor with non-small cell lung cancer that progressed on radiotherapy plus ipilimumab. CDR3 in amino acids: CASRPSGGSTDTQYF. The CDR3 nucleotides are TGTGCCAGCAGACCCAGCGGGGGTAGCACAGATACGCAGTATTTT.